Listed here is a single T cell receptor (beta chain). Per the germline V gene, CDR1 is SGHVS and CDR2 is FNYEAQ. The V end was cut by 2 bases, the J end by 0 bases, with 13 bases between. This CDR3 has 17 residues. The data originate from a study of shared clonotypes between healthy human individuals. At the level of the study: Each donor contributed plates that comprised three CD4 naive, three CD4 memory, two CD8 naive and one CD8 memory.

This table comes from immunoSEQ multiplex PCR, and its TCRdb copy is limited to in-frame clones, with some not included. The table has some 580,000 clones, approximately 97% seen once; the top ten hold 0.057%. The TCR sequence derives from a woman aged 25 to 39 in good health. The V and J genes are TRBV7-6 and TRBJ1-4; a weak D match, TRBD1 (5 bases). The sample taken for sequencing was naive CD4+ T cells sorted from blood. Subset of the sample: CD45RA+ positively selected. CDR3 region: CASSLTGGRPTNEKLFF. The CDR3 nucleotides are TGTGCCAGCAGCTTAACAGGCGGGAGACCAACTAATGAAAAACTGTTTTTT.